The T cell receptor beta chain described here comes from a study of long-term antiretroviral therapy in people with HIV. The V gene's germline CDR1 is MNHEY and CDR2 SVGAGI. Trimming took 2 bases from V and 3 from J, leaving 16 bases between them. The CDR3 sequence is 16 residues long. A v3.0 immunoSEQ assay was performed at survey level. The method was immunoSEQ multiplex PCR; TCRdb's version includes in-frame clones alone and lacks a portion of them. This sample carries 25,000 to 35,000 clones, 80% of them seen once, and the ten largest clones take approximately 7.8%. The rearrangement joins TRBV6-5 to TRBJ1-2; D uncertain. The sequence was obtained from a man between 40 and 49 years old with HIV. The input for sequencing was unsorted PBMCs, taken 0.3 years after starting antiretroviral therapy. The CDR3 nucleotides read TGTGCCAGCAGTTACCAAGGAGGTCTCCGGGACTATGGCTACACCTTC. Translating it yields CASSYQGGLRDYGYTF.